The clone carrying this T cell receptor beta chain came up many times. What it recognizes is unknown. The sample is drawn from a study of T-cell reconstitution after alpha-beta-depleted transplantation in children. Findings of the study overall: Where some patients showed high TCRbeta diversity at day 60, it came from recipient T cells and thymic progenitors that had survived.

Unique molecular identifiers were incorporated when the TCRbeta library was constructed. Via MiXCR, TCRdb re-called the PCR reads, giving one row per CDR3 protein. Of about 440,000 distinct CDR3 sequences in the sample, roughly two fifths are singletons; the top ten hold 25% to 30%. The length of the CDR3 is 16 residues. The V and J ends lost 0 bases and 1 base respectively, with 11 bases between them. CDR1 SGHRS and CDR2 YFSETQ come from the germline V gene. The rearrangement uses TRBV5-1 and TRBJ2-1; tentative D call: TRBD2 (6 bases). The sample in question was PBMCs, obtained before TCRalphabeta/CD19-depleted stem cell transplant. This receptor was identified in a girl aged 2-10 years with aplastic anemia, due to receive a stem cell transplant. The CDR3 sequence: CASSLEAGSSYNEQFF. The CDR3 DNA is TGCGCCAGCAGCTTGGAAGCGGGCAGTTCCTACAATGAGCAGTTCTTC. The variable domain in full, completed from reference TRBV5-1 and TRBJ2-1, reads KAGVTQTPRYLIKTRGQQVTLSCSPISGHRSVSWYQQTPGQGLQFLFEYFSETQRNKGNFPGRFSGRQFSNSRSEMNVSTLELGDSALYLCASSLEAGSSYNEQFFGPGTRLTVL.